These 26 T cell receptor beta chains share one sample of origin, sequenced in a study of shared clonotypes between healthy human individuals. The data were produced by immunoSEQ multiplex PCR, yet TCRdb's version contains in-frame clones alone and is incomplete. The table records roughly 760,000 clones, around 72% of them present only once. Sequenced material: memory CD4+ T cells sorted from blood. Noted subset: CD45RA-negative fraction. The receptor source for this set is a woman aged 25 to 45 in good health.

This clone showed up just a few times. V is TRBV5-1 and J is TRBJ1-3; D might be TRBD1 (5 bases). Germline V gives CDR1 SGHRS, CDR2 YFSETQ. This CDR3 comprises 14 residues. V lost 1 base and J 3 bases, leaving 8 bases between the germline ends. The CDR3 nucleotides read TGCGCCAGCAGCTTGCAGACAGATGGAAACACCATATATTTT. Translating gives CASSLQTDGNTIYF.

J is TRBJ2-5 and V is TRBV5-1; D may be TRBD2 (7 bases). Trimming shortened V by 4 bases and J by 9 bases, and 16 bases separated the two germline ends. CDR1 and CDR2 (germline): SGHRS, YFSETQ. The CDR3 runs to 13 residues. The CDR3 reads CASSLREEGAQYF. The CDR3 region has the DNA TGCGCCAGCAGCCTCCGGGAGGAGGGGGCCCAGTACTTC.

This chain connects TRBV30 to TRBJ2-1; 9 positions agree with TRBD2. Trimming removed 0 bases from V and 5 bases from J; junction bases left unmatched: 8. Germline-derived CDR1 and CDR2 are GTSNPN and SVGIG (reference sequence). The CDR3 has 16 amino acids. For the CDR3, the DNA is TGTGCCTGGAGTGTACCGTGGCTAGCGGGGAACAATGAGCAGTTCTTC. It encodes CAWSVPWLAGNNEQFF.

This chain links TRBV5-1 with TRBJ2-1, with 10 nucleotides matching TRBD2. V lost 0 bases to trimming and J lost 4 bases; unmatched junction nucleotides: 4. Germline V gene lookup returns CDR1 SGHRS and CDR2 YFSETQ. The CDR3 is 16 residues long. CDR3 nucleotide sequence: TGCGCCAGCAGCTTGGCCCAAGCGGGAGGGTACAATGAGCAGTTCTTC. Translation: CASSLAQAGGYNEQFF. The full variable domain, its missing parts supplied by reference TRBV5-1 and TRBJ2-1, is KAGVTQTPRYLIKTRGQQVTLSCSPISGHRSVSWYQQTPGQGLQFLFEYFSETQRNKGNFPGRFSGRQFSNSRSEMNVSTLELGDSALYLCASSLAQAGGYNEQFFGPGTRLTVL.

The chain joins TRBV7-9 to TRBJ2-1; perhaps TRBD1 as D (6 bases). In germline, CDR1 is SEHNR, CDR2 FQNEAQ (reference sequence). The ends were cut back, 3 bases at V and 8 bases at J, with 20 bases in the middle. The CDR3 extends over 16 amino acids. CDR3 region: CASSLVQGYYGDEQFF. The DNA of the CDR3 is TGTGCCAGCAGCTTGGTTCAGGGGTATTACGGCGATGAGCAGTTCTTC.

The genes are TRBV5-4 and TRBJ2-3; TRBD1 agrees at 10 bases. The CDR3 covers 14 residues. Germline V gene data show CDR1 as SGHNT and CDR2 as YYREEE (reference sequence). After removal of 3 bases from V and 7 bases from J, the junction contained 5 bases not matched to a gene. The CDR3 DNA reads TGTGCCAGCAGCTCCCGGGACAGGGGTAATACGCAGTATTTT. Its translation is CASSSRDRGNTQYF.

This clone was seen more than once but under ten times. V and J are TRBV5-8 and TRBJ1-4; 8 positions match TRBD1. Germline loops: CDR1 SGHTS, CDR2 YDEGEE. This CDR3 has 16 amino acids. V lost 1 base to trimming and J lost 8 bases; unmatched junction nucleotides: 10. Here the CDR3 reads CASSLHAGTGGEKLFF. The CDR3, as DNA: TGTGCCAGCAGCTTGCACGCCGGTACAGGGGGAGAAAAACTGTTTTTT.

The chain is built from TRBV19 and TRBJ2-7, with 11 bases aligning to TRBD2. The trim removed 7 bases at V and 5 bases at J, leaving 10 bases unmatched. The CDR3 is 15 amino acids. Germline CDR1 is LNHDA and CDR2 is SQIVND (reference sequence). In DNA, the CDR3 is TGTGCCAGTAATCCATCTAGCGGGAGGATTGACGAGCAGTACTTC. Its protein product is CASNPSSGRIDEQYF.

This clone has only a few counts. The CDR3 here is CASSRTGAQVNLETQYF. In DNA, the CDR3 is TGTGCCAGCAGCCGGACAGGGGCGCAGGTTAATCTAGAGACCCAGTACTTC. The chain joins TRBV9 to TRBJ2-5; 9 nucleotides line up with TRBD1. Unmatched junction bases numbered 14, after V lost 4 bases and J lost 4 bases. CDR1 is SGDLS, CDR2 YYNGEE, per germline. The CDR3 is 17 residues long.

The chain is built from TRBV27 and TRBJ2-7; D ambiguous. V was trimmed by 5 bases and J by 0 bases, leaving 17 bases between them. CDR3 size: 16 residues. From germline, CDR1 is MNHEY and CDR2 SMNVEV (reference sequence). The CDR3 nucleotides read TGTGCCAGCAGTGCCTCTCGACTTTCTAGCTCCTACGAGCAGTACTTC. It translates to CASSASRLSSSYEQYF.

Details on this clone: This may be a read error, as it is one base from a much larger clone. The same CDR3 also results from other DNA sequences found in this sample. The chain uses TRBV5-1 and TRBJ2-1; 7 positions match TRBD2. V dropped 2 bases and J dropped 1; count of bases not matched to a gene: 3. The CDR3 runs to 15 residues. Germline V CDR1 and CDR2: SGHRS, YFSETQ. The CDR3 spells CASSLSSGSYNEQFF. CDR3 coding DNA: TGCGCCAGCAGCTTATCTAGCGGTTCCTACAATGAGCAGTTCTTC.

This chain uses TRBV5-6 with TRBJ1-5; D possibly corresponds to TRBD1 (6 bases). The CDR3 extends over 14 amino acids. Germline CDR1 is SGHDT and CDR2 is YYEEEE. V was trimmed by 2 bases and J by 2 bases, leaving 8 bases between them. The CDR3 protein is CASSLQGGNQPQHF. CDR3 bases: TGTGCCAGCAGCTTACAGGGTGGCAATCAGCCCCAGCATTTT.

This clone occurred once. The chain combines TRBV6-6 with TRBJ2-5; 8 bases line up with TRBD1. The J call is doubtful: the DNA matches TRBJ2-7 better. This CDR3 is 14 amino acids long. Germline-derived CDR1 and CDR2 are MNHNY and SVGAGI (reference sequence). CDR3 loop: CASSQDRVSYEQYF. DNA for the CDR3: TGTGCCAGCAGCCAGGACAGGGTATCCTACGAGCAGTACTTC.

The CDR3 DNA reads as TGTGCCAGCAGTACGGTCAGGGGGTACGAGCAGTACTTC. Translating it yields CASSTVRGYEQYF. The genes are TRBV6-6 and TRBJ2-7, with 7 positions matching TRBD1. This CDR3 is 13 amino acids long. J was trimmed by 4 bases and V by 5 bases; bases with no gene match: 5. CDR1 and CDR2 from the germline V gene are MNHNY and SVGAGI (reference sequence).

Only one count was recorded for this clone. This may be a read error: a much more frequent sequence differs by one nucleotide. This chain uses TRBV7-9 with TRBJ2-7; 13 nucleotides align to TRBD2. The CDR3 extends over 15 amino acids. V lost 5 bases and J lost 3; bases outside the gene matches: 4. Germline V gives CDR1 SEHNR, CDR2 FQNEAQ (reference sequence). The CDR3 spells CASSAGTSGNYEQYF. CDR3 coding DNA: TGTGCCAGCAGCGCCGGGACTAGCGGGAACTACGAGCAGTACTTC.

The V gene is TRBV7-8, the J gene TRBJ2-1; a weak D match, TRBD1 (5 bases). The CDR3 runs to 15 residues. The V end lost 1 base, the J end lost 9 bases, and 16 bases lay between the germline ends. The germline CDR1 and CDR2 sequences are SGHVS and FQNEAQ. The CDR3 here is CASSLEGTGRTEQFF. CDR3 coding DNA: TGTGCCAGCAGCTTAGAGGGTACAGGACGCACTGAGCAGTTCTTC.

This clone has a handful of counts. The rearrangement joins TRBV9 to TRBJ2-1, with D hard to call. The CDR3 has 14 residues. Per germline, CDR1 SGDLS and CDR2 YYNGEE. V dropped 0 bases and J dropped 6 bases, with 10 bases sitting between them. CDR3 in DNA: TGTGCCAGCAGCGTAGTAGAGGCCAGCAATGAGCAGTTCTTC. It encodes CASSVVEASNEQFF.

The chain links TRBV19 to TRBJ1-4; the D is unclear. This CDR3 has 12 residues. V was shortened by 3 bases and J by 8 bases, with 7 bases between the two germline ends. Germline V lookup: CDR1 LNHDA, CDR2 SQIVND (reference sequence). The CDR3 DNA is TGTGCCAGTAGTATGTATCGAGAAAAACTGTTTTTT. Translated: CASSMYREKLFF.

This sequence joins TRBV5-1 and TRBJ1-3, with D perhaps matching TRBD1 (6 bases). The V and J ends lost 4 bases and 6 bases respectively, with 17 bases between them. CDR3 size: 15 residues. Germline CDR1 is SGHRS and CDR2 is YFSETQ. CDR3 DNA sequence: TGCGCCAGCAGCACAGGGAACAGTGAACTAAACACCATATATTTT. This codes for CASSTGNSELNTIYF.

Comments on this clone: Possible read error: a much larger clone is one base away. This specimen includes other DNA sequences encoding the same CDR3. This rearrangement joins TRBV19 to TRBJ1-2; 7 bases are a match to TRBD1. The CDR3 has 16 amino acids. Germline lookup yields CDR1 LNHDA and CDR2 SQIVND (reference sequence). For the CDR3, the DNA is TGTGCTAGTAGCCAACAGGGGTCCTGGGGGGCCTATGGCTACACCTTC. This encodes CASSQQGSWGAYGYTF.

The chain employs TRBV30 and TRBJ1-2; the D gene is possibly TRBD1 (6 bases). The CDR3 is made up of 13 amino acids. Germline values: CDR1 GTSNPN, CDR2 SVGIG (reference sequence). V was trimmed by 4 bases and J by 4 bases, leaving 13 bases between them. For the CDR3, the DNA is TGTGCCTGGACGGGGGCCCCTAGCTATGGCTACACCTTC. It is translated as CAWTGAPSYGYTF.

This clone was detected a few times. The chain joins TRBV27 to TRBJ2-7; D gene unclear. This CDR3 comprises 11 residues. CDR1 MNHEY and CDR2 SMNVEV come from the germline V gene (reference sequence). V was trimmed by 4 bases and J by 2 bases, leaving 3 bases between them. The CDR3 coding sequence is TGTGCCAGCAGTTCCACCTACGAGCAGTACTTC. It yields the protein CASSSTYEQYF.

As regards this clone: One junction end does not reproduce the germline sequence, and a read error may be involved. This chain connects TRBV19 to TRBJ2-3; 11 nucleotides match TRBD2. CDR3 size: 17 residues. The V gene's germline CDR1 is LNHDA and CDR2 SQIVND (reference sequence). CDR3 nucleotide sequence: TGTGCCAGTAGGATAGGGTCCACTAGCGGGAGCGAGGGGACGCAGTATTTT. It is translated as CASRIGSTSGSEGTQYF. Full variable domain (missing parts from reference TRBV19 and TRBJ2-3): DGGITQSPKYLFRKEGQNVTLSCEQNLNHDAMYWYRQDPGQGLRLIYYSQIVNDFQKGDIAEGYSVSREKKESFPLTVTSAQKNPTAFYLCASRIGSTSGSEGTQYFGPGTRLTVL.

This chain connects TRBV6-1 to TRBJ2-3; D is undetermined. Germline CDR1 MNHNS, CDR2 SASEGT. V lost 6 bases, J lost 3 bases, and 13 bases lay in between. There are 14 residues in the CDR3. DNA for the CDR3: TGTGCCAGCAGGACGTCGGCTGGGACAGATACGCAGTATTTT. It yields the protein CASRTSAGTDTQYF.

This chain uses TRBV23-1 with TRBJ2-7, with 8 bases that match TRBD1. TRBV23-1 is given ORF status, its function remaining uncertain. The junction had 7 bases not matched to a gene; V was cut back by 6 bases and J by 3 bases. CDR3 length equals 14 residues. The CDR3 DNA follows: TGCGCCAGCAGATGGGACAGGCTCGACTACGAGCAGTACTTC. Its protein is CASRWDRLDYEQYF.

This CDR3 is CASSLDSRGSYEQYF. The CDR3 DNA follows: TGTGCCAGCAGCTTAGATTCAAGGGGGAGCTACGAGCAGTACTTC. The chain combines TRBV7-6 with TRBJ2-7; perhaps TRBD1 as D (6 bases). The CDR3 covers 15 residues. The V end was cut by 1 base, the J end by 3 bases, with 13 bases between. CDR1 SGHVS and CDR2 FNYEAQ come from the germline V gene. Together with reference TRBV7-6 and TRBJ2-7, the CDR3 gives the full variable domain: GAGVSQSPRYKVTKRGQDVALRCDPISGHVSLYWYRQALGQGPEFLTYFNYEAQQDKSGLPNDRFSAERPEGSISTLTIQRTEQRDSAMYRCASSLDSRGSYEQYFGPGTRLTVT.